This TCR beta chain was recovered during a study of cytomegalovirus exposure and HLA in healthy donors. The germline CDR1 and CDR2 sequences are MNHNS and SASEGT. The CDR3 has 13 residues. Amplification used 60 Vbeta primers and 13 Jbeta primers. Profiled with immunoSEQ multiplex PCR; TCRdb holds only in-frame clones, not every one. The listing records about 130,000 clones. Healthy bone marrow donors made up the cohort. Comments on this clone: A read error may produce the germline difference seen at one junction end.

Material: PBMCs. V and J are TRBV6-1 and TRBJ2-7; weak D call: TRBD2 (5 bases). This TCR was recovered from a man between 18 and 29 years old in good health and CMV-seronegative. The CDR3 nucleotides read TGTGCCAGCACCGTGGAGGATCTTTACGGGCAGTACTTC. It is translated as CASTVEDLYGQYF.